Listed here are 21 T cell receptor beta chains from one sample, sequenced in a study of T cells expressing NK-cell markers. After re-calling the 5' RACE reads, TCRdb lists one entry per CDR3 protein, DNA absent. Its table records approximately 440,000 distinct CDR3 sequences. Input material: blood T cells: a sorted CD56 or NKG2C T cell subset, CD4+ or CD8+ T cells, or bulk PBMC T cells (not recorded which). The receptors shown here come from a woman in her 50s in good health.

The chain couples TRBV27 to TRBJ2-1; TCRdb's D call, TRBD2, is unchecked because there is no DNA. CDR1 and CDR2 from the germline V gene are MNHEY and SMNVEV (reference sequence). The CDR3 sequence is 16 residues long. The CDR3 loop is CASSPGRAGGGNEQFF.

The rearrangement joins TRBV5-1 to TRBJ1-5; the D call of TRBD1 rests on TCRdb alone, since no DNA is present to check it. This CDR3 spans 15 amino acids. Germline V CDR1 and CDR2: SGHRS, YFSETQ. The CDR3 reads CASSWGGRENQPQHF.

V is TRBV4-2 and J is TRBJ1-3; TCRdb indicates TRBD1, and absent DNA this call remains unverified. This CDR3 region has 17 residues. CDR1 and CDR2 from the germline V gene are LGHNA and YNFKEQ. CDR3 sequence: CASSQDPRPAGGNTIYF.

The chain is built from TRBV7-3 and TRBJ2-1; there is no DNA to check the TCRdb D call of TRBD2. Germline V gene sequence: CDR1 SGHTA, CDR2 FQGTGA. This CDR3 is 15 amino acids long. CDR3 residues: CASSFPLASEGEQFF.

V and J are TRBV30 and TRBJ2-3; there is no DNA to check the TCRdb D call of TRBD2. Germline V CDR1 and CDR2: GTSNPN, SVGIG (reference sequence). This CDR3 contains 18 residues. This CDR3 is CAWSLEWEGRTGTDTQYF.

The chain combines TRBV3-1 with TRBJ1-4. The germline V gene has CDR1 LGHDT and CDR2 YNNKEL (reference sequence). This CDR3 spans 14 amino acids. CDR3 sequence reads: CASSQGAYGEKLFF.

V gene TRBV29-1 combines with J gene TRBJ2-2; TCRdb indicates TRBD2, and absent DNA this call remains unverified. The CDR3 spans 12 residues. Germline V lookup: CDR1 SQVTM, CDR2 ANQGSEA. The CDR3 spells CSVREATGELFF.

The chain joins TRBV3-1 to TRBJ2-1; TCRdb picks TRBD2, but there is no DNA to check that call. The CDR3 covers 15 residues. Germline CDR1 LGHDT, CDR2 YNNKEL (reference sequence). This CDR3 reads CASSQDAREHDEQFF.

The chain joins TRBV5-1 to TRBJ1-5; TCRdb returns TRBD1, unconfirmable since there is no DNA. Germline V gene sequence: CDR1 SGHRS, CDR2 YFSETQ. The CDR3 has 18 amino acids. This chain's CDR3 is CASSGKGQFLNSNQPQHF.

The chain combines TRBV24-1 with TRBJ2-3. This CDR3 is built from 14 residues. Germline assignment: CDR1 KGHDR and CDR2 SFDVKD. The CDR3 loop is CATSASGLMDTQYF.

The chain combines TRBV27 with TRBJ1-5; TCRdb proposes TRBD1, but this gene call is untestable without DNA. CDR1 is MNHEY, CDR2 SMNVEV, per germline (reference sequence). The CDR3 sequence is 14 residues long. The CDR3 is CASSTRQTNQPQHF.

This chain connects TRBV10-3 to TRBJ1-5. From germline, CDR1 is ENHRY and CDR2 SYGVKD. The CDR3 has 15 residues. The chain's CDR3 is CAISESISDNQPQHF.

The chain links TRBV5-1 to TRBJ1-2; as DNA is missing, the TRBD1 call by TCRdb cannot be tested. The CDR3 consists of 17 residues. CDR1 is SGHRS, CDR2 YFSETQ, per germline. This chain's CDR3 is CASSARPPGTDVGGYTF.

J is TRBJ2-2 and V is TRBV20-1; TCRdb's assignment of TRBD2 cannot be checked, as there is no DNA. This CDR3 spans 17 amino acids. Germline lookup yields CDR1 DFQATT and CDR2 SNEGSKA (reference sequence). This chain's CDR3 is CSARQSTSATNTGELFF.

The chain combines TRBV6-2 or TRBV6-3 with TRBJ2-5; the D gene TCRdb calls, TRBD1, cannot be checked with no DNA. CDR3 length: 14 amino acids. CDR1 and CDR2 (germline): MNHEY, SVGEGT. CDR3 loop: CASSPGSHQETQYF.

The chain uses TRBV11-3 and TRBJ2-5. The germline CDR1 and CDR2 sequences are SGHNT and YENEEA. This CDR3 is 13 amino acids long. The CDR3: CASSSISGETQYF.

The chain uses TRBV3-1 and TRBJ1-2. Germline assignment: CDR1 LGHDT and CDR2 YNNKEL (reference sequence). The CDR3 sequence is 12 residues long. The CDR3 protein is CASSQDFNAYSF.

The genes are TRBV6-1 and TRBJ1-1; TCRdb's D call of TRBD1 is untestable without DNA. The CDR3 runs to 14 residues. Germline V CDR1 and CDR2: MNHNS, SASEGT. The CDR3 loop reads CASSERGVPTEAFF.

The chain couples TRBV6-5 to TRBJ2-5; TCRdb picks TRBD2, but there is no DNA to check that call. Germline V gene lookup returns CDR1 MNHEY and CDR2 SVGAGI. The CDR3 has 14 residues. The CDR3 region is CASSIIAARETQYF.

The chain's CDR3 is CASSPGLPGELFF. V and J are TRBV7-2 and TRBJ1-4. This CDR3 spans 13 amino acids. Germline V CDR1 and CDR2: SGHTA, FQGNSA.

J is TRBJ1-1 and V is TRBV12-3 or TRBV12-4; TCRdb's D gene call, TRBD1, goes unchecked for lack of DNA. CDR3 size: 13 residues. The CDR3 loop is CASSSRQSTEAFF.